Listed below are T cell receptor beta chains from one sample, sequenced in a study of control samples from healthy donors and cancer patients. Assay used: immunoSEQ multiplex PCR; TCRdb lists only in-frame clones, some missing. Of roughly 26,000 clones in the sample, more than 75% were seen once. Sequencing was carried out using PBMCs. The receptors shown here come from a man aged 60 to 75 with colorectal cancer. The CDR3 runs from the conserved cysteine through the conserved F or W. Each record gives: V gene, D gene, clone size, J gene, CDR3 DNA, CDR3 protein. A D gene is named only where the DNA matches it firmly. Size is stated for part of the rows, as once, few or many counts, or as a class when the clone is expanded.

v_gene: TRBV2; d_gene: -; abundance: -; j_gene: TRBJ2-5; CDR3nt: TGTGCCAGCAGACCCGACATATGGGAGACCCAGTACTTC; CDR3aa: CASRPDIWETQYF
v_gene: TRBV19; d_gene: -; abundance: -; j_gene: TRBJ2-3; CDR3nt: TGTGCCATTCGGGACACTGGCACAGATACGCAGTATTTT; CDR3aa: CAIRDTGTDTQYF
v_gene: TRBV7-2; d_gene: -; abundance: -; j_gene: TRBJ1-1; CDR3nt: TGTGCCAGCAGCTTAGGAGAGGCCCGGCGTGCTTTCTTT; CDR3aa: CASSLGEARRAFF
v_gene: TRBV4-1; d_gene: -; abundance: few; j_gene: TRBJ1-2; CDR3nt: TGCGCCAGCAGCCAAGAGGCGGGCACCTTC; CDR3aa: CASSQEAGTF
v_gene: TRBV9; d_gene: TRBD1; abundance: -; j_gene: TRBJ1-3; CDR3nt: TGTGCCAGCAGCACCCGACAGGGAGAGGCCGGAAACACCATATATTTT; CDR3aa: CASSTRQGEAGNTIYF
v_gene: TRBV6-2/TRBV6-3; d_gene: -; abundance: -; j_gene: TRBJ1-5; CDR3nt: TGTGCCAGCAGTGGACAGTTCAATCAGCCCCAGCATTTT; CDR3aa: CASSGQFNQPQHF
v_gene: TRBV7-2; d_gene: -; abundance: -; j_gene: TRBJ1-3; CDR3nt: TGTGCCAGCAGCTTAGGGAGAAACTCTGGAAACACCATATATTTT; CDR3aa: CASSLGRNSGNTIYF
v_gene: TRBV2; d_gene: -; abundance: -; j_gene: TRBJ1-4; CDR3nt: TGTGCCTCAAGACAGGTCTTTTGGGAAAAACTGTTTTTT; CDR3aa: CASRQVFWEKLFF
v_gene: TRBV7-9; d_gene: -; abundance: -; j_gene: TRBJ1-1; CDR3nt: TGTGCCAGCAGCTTAGGGGTTGTGGCTTTCTTT; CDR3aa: CASSLGVVAFF
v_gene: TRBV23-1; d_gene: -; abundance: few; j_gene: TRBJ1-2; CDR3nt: TGCGCCAGCAGTCAGGAGGGTCCTAACTATGGCTACACCTTC; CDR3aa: CASSQEGPNYGYTF
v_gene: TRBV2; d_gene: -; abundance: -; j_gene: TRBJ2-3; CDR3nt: TGTGCCAGCCAGGGGCGAGCCACAGATACGCAGTATTTT; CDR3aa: CASQGRATDTQYF
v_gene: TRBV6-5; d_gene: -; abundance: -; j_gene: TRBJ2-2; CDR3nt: TGTGCCAGCAGTTATTCCGACGGGGTTTCAAACGGGGAGCTGTTTTTT; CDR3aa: CASSYSDGVSNGELFF
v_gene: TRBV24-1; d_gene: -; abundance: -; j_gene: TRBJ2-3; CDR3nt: -; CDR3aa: CATSDLAQAPFTDTQYF
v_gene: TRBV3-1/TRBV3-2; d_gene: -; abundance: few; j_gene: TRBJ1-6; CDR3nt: TGTGCCAGCAGCCAAGTTCTTATGGGAAATTCACCCCTCCACTTT; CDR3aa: CASSQVLMGNSPLHF